A selection of T cell receptor beta chains follows, all from one sample in a study of shared clonotypes between healthy human individuals. The table came from immunoSEQ multiplex PCR; TCRdb's copy has only in-frame clones and leaves some out. The sample shows 640,000 or so clones, about two thirds of them seen only once. The sequencing input was memory CD4+ T cells sorted from blood. The receptors here all came from a woman aged 25 to 39 in good health. The CDR3 runs from the conserved cysteine through the conserved F or W. A D gene is named only where the DNA matches it firmly. The size field is filled for only some rows; it gives once, few, many or a size class.

d_call j_call clone_size v_call cdr3_aa cdr3_nt
TRBD1 TRBJ1-2 - TRBV7-2 CASSLGTGIYGYTF TGTGCCAGCAGCTTGGGGACAGGCATCTATGGCTACACCTTC
TRBD2 TRBJ2-1 few TRBV19 CASSPNRGGAASGSTYNEQFF TGTGCCAGTAGTCCCAACAGGGGCGGCGCGGCTAGCGGGAGTACCTACAATGAGCAGTTCTTC
- TRBJ2-7 - TRBV4-2 CASSQTGDYEQYF TGTGCCAGCAGCCAAACCGGGGACTACGAGCAGTACTTC
- TRBJ1-5 few TRBV27 CASSDRPVGYSNQPQHF TGTGCCAGCAGCGACAGGCCTGTTGGGTATAGCAATCAGCCCCAGCATTTT
TRBD1 TRBJ1-5 - TRBV28 CASSSAGGRNQPQHF TGTGCCAGCAGTTCCGCAGGGGGACGCAATCAGCCCCAGCATTTT
TRBD2 TRBJ2-1 - TRBV18 CASSPPGLAGEAEQFF TGTGCCAGCTCACCCCCGGGACTAGCGGGAGAGGCTGAGCAGTTCTTC
TRBD1 TRBJ1-5 - TRBV4-1 CASSQGQGGDQPQHF TGCGCCAGCAGCCAAGGACAGGGAGGGGATCAGCCCCAGCATTTT
- TRBJ2-1 - TRBV10-1 CASSDGSVYNEQFF TGCGCCAGCAGTGATGGTAGCGTCTACAATGAGCAGTTCTTC
TRBD2 TRBJ2-5 - TRBV6-1 CASSEVGLAGAETQYF TGTGCCAGCAGTGAAGTTGGACTAGCGGGAGCAGAGACCCAGTACTTC
TRBD1 TRBJ2-2 - TRBV29-1 CSAGRDSNTGELFF TGCAGCGCCGGAAGGGACAGTAACACCGGGGAGCTGTTTTTT
- TRBJ1-2 - TRBV18 CASSPTSQSYGYTF TGTGCCAGCTCACCAACAAGCCAGTCCTATGGCTACACCTTC
- TRBJ1-2 - TRBV28 CASSLGVLGGYTF TGTGCCAGCAGTTTGGGGGTCTTAGGTGGCTACACCTTC
- TRBJ2-5 - TRBV10-1 CASSEGGLNQETQYF TGCGCCAGCAGTGAGGGAGGGTTGAATCAAGAGACCCAGTACTTC
- TRBJ1-6 - TRBV11-2 CASSAGPLGSPLHF TGTGCCAGCAGCGCCGGGCCACTCGGTTCACCCCTCCACTTT
- TRBJ1-2 - TRBV11-2 CASSASDYGYTF TGTGCCAGCAGCGCAAGTGACTATGGCTACACCTTC
- TRBJ2-5 - TRBV15 CATSRDWTEGETQYF TGTGCCACCAGCAGAGACTGGACGGAAGGAGAGACCCAGTACTTC
- TRBJ2-5 - TRBV2 CASSEDRARSETQYF TGTGCCAGCAGTGAAGATCGAGCTAGGTCAGAGACCCAGTACTTC
- TRBJ2-7 once TRBV1 CTSSQEPGGRSYEQYF TGCACCAGCAGCCAAGAGCCGGGCGGGCGCTCCTACGAGCAGTACTTC
- TRBJ2-1 - TRBV28 CASSPPRGKTSNEQFF TGTGCCAGCAGCCCTCCCCGAGGGAAAACTAGCAATGAGCAGTTCTTC
TRBD1 TRBJ1-4 - TRBV30 CAWSVEGAEKLFF TGTGCCTGGAGTGTAGAGGGGGCTGAAAAACTGTTTTTT
- TRBJ2-6 - TRBV27 CASSSGANVLTF TGTGCCAGTAGCTCTGGGGCCAACGTCCTGACTTTC
- TRBJ1-2 - TRBV30 CAWSVGTSEGGYTF TGTGCCTGGAGTGTGGGCACCTCAGAGGGTGGCTACACCTTC
TRBD1 TRBJ2-4 - TRBV6-5 CASGELTGQGIIQYF TGTGCCAGCGGGGAGTTGACGGGACAGGGGATCATTCAGTACTTC
TRBD1 TRBJ1-5 - TRBV28 CASDDLGTEFNQPQHF TGTGCCAGCGATGACCTCGGGACAGAATTCAATCAGCCCCAGCATTTT
TRBD1 TRBJ1-4 - TRBV4-1 CASSRTGTDWEKLFF TGCGCCAGCAGCCGCACCGGGACAGACTGGGAAAAACTGTTTTTT
- TRBJ1-1 few TRBV27 CASTPHGHTEAFF TGTGCCAGCACCCCACATGGGCACACTGAAGCTTTCTTT
TRBD1 TRBJ2-7 - TRBV15 CATSREQGVQYEQYF TGTGCCACCAGCAGGGAACAGGGGGTACAGTACGAGCAGTACTTC
TRBD2 TRBJ2-1 - TRBV5-1 CASSPGDAGGLNEQFF TGCGCCAGCAGCCCGGGCGATGCGGGAGGGCTGAATGAGCAGTTCTTC
- TRBJ2-1 - TRBV28 CASSFWGYNEQFF TGTGCCAGCAGTTTCTGGGGGTACAATGAGCAGTTCTTC
TRBD2 TRBJ2-7 - TRBV28 CASSLGSGSFYEQYF TGTGCCAGCAGTTTAGGTAGCGGGAGTTTCTACGAGCAGTACTTC
- TRBJ2-1 - TRBV7-9 CASTSTRGREYNEQFF TGTGCCAGCACATCGACTCGGGGGCGGGAATACAATGAGCAGTTCTTC
TRBD2 TRBJ2-5 few TRBV5-4 CASSLATGGDQETQYF TGTGCCAGCAGCTTGGCCACGGGAGGCGACCAAGAGACCCAGTACTTC
- TRBJ2-7 few TRBV28 CALLEQYF TGTGCCCTGCTGGAGCAGTACTTC
- TRBJ2-7 - TRBV7-2 CASSLEGVEQYF TGTGCCAGCAGCTTAGAAGGGGTCGAGCAGTACTTC
TRBD2 TRBJ2-7 - TRBV7-8 CASSRTSGRGSSYEQYF TGTGCCAGCAGCCGTACTAGCGGGAGGGGATCCTCCTACGAGCAGTACTTC
- TRBJ1-4 once TRBV30 CAWSRKSDEKLFF TGTGCCTGGAGTCGGAAGTCGGATGAAAAACTGTTTTTT
- TRBJ2-4 - TRBV19 CAITELDTPKAKNIQYF TGTGCCATTACGGAGCTGGACACCCCTAAAGCCAAAAACATTCAGTACTTC
TRBD2 TRBJ2-6 - TRBV28 CASSQPGTSWVGSGANVLTF TGTGCCAGCAGTCAACCCGGGACTAGCTGGGTGGGCTCTGGGGCCAACGTCCTGACTTTC
- TRBJ2-7 - TRBV5-5 CASSHTGYPNSYEQYF TGTGCCAGCAGTCATACAGGGTACCCTAATTCCTACGAGCAGTACTTC
TRBD2 TRBJ2-5 - TRBV29-1 CSVEGTSGHELAQYF TGCAGCGTTGAAGGGACTAGCGGGCACGAGTTGGCCCAGTACTTC
- TRBJ2-1 - TRBV6-5 CASSTMGRANEQFF TGTGCCAGCAGTACTATGGGGCGCGCGAATGAGCAGTTCTTC
TRBD1 TRBJ2-1 - TRBV11-3 CASSLSRGLSNEQFF TGTGCCAGCAGCTTAAGCAGGGGGCTAAGTAATGAGCAGTTCTTC
- TRBJ1-1 - TRBV28 CASSLIAENTEAFF TGTGCCAGCAGTTTAATAGCAGAGAACACTGAAGCTTTCTTT
- TRBJ1-2 - TRBV2 CASWRQNYGYTF TGTGCCAGCTGGCGACAGAACTATGGCTACACCTTC
- TRBJ2-7 - TRBV28 CATMGGRERQYF TGTGCCACAATGGGTGGCCGGGAACGACAGTACTTC
- TRBJ1-1 few TRBV4-1 CASSLWTDLNTEAFF TGCGCCAGCAGCCTGTGGACAGACTTGAACACTGAAGCTTTCTTT
- TRBJ2-7 - TRBV10-3 CAISESPESYEQYF TGTGCCATCAGTGAGTCCCCAGAGAGCTACGAGCAGTACTTC
- TRBJ2-1 - TRBV6-6 CASKLDSYNEQFF TGTGCCAGCAAGTTGGACTCCTACAATGAGCAGTTCTTC
TRBD2 TRBJ2-1 once TRBV9 CASSVVGTSGPNEQFF TGTGCCAGCAGCGTAGTAGGGACTAGCGGGCCCAATGAGCAGTTCTTC
- TRBJ1-2 - TRBV7-9 CASSFRAPPYGYTF TGTGCCAGCAGCTTTAGGGCCCCACCCTATGGCTACACCTTC
TRBD1 TRBJ1-2 - TRBV6-6 CASTLTGALNYGYTF TGTGCCAGCACCCTAACAGGGGCGCTTAACTATGGCTACACCTTC
TRBD1 TRBJ1-5 - TRBV28 CASISGQGGNQPQHF TGTGCCAGCATCTCGGGACAGGGGGGCAATCAGCCCCAGCATTTT
- TRBJ2-5 - TRBV25-1 CASSGGGQYQETQYF TGTGCCAGCAGTGGGGGGGGACAGTACCAAGAGACCCAGTACTTC
TRBD2 TRBJ2-7 - TRBV7-8 CASSPAETSSYEQYF TGTGCCAGCAGCCCTGCCGAGACTAGCAGCTACGAGCAGTACTTC